This T cell receptor beta chain stems from a study of T cells after yellow fever vaccination. Study background: Fractions containing few cells were prepared with SMART-Seq v4 Ultra Low Input.

Overall study results and limits: Reappearing after the booster were most of the clones from primary vaccination (about 95% CD4, around 88% CD8).

Production of TCR cDNA was by 5'RACE template switching, which also added a universal primer site and UMIs. TCRdb analysed the 5' RACE reads with MiXCR anew, one entry per CDR3 protein. The sample carries under 100,000 distinct CDR3 sequences, less than 6% recorded once. This clonotype has a count of ten or more. No antigen is known for it. V shed 1 base and J shed 0 bases, with 16 bases lying between them. CDR3 size: 17 residues. Germline V gene data show CDR1 as MNHEY and CDR2 as SVGAGI. Sequenced material: CD8+ T cells sorted from PBMCs, taken 10 days after the yellow fever booster vaccination. J is TRBJ2-7 and V is TRBV6-5, with no clear D. The sequence derives from a man aged 18 to 30 who received the YFV17D yellow fever vaccine. CDR3 sequence (DNA): TGTGCCAGCAGTTACTTGAACAGTGACTTCAACTCCTACGAGCAGTACTTC. Translation: CASSYLNSDFNSYEQYF.